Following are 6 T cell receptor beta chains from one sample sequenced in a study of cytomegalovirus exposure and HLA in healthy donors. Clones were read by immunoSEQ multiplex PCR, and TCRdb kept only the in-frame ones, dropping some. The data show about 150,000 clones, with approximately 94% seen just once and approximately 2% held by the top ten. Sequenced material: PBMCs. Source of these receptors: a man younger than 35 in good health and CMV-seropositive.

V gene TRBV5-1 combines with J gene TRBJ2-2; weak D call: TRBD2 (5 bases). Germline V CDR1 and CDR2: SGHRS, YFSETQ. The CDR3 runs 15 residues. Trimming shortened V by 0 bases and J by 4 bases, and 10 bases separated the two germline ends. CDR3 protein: CASSLGPSGTGELFF. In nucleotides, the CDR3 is TGCGCCAGCAGCTTGGGTCCCAGCGGCACCGGGGAGCTGTTTTTT.

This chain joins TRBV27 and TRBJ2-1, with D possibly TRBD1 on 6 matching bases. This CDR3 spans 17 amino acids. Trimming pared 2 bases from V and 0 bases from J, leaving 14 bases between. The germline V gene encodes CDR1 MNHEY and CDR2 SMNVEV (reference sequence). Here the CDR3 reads CASSLEGVGRSYNEQFF. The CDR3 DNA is TGTGCCAGCAGTTTAGAGGGGGTAGGTCGCTCCTACAATGAGCAGTTCTTC.

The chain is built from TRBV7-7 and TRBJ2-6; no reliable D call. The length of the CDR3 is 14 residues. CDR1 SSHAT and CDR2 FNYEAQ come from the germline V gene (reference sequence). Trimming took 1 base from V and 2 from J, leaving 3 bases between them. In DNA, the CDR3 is TGTGCCAGCAGCTTAGGGCCTGGGGCCAACGTCCTGACTTTC. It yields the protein CASSLGPGANVLTF.

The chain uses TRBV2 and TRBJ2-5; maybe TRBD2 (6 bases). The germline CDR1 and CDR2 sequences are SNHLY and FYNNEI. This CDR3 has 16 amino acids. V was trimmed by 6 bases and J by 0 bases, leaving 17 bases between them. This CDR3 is CASSVTGTQYQETQYF. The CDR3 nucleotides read TGTGCCAGCAGCGTAACCGGGACTCAGTACCAAGAGACCCAGTACTTC.

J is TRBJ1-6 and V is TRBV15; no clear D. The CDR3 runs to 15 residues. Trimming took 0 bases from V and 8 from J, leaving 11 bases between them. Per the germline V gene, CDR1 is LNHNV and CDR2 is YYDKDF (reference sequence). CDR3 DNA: TGTGCCACCAGCAGAGATCTCCAGAAAGATTCACCCCTCCACTTT. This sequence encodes CATSRDLQKDSPLHF. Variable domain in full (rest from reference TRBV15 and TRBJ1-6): DAMVIQNPRYQVTQFGKPVTLSCSQTLNHNVMYWYQQKSSQAPKLLFHYYDKDFNNEADTPDNFQSRRPNTSFCFLDIRSPGLGDTAMYLCATSRDLQKDSPLHFGNGTRLTVT.

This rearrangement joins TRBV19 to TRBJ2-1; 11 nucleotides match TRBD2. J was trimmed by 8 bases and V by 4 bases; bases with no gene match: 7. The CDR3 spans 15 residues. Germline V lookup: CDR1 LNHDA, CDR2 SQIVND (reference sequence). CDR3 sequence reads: CASSRLAGTSDEQFF. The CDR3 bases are TGTGCCAGTAGTAGACTAGCGGGAACCAGCGATGAGCAGTTCTTC.